Described below is a single T cell receptor (beta chain) sequence and its context. CDR1 and CDR2 from the germline V gene are SGHRS and YFSETQ. After removal of 3 bases from V and 2 bases from J, the junction contained 4 bases not matched to a gene. The CDR3 loop spans 14 amino acids. Methods used by the authors: Amplification from reference gene primers served as the basis for estimated nucleated cell counts. The repertoire was sequenced with immunoSEQ multiplex PCR; TCRdb's copy has only in-frame clones and lacks some. V and J calls and clone size come straight from that table; D and trimming were deduced from the DNA. This repertoire shows tens of thousands of clones, about 83% found once; its top ten account for approximately 1.4%. The sample belongs to a study of blood T cell repertoires in COVID-19. Study-wide context: Sites across the United States, Italy and Spain contributed samples from acute and convalescent COVID-19. PBMCs, B-cell-depleted T cells, or T cells provided the cDNA or gDNA that made up the material.

The sample taken for sequencing was peripheral blood. The receptor was isolated from a middle-aged man with acute or convalescent COVID-19. The rearrangement joins TRBV5-1 to TRBJ1-1; 7 bases agree with TRBD1. The DNA of the CDR3 is TGCGCCAGCAGCTGGGGGACAGCCAACACTGAAGCTTTCTTT. It is translated as CASSWGTANTEAFF.